These 2 T cell receptor beta chains came from one sample sequenced in a study of blood T cell repertoires in COVID-19. The assay was immunoSEQ multiplex PCR, and TCRdb's table has in-frame clones only and misses some. Here the sample spans under 400,000 clones, about 86% being singletons. Specimen: PBMCs or T cells enriched from blood (not recorded which). The receptors were sampled from a woman between 40 and 50 years old with acute COVID-19.

The CDR3 DNA follows: TGTGCCAGCAGCTTGACAGCCCCCGGGGAGCTGTTTTTT. This encodes CASSLTAPGELFF. This chain uses TRBV7-8 with TRBJ2-2; perhaps TRBD1 as D (5 bases). The germline gives CDR1 SGHVS, CDR2 FQNEAQ. The CDR3 spans 13 residues. Trimming stripped 3 bases from V and 6 bases from J, with 8 bases between.

The rearrangement uses TRBV6-4 and TRBJ2-5; tentative D call: TRBD1 (5 bases). The CDR3 contains 15 residues. CDR1 and CDR2 from the germline V gene are MRHNA and SNTAGT. The germline V and J ends were trimmed by 3 bases and 5 bases, with 16 bases remaining between them. The chain's CDR3 is CASSETSGNVETQYF. The CDR3 DNA is TGTGCCAGCAGTGAGACCTCAGGGAATGTCGAGACCCAGTACTTC.